This T cell receptor beta chain was recorded in a study of blood T cell repertoires in COVID-19 (TCRdb year 2020). Regarding the study in general: Samples covering the acute and convalescent phases of COVID-19 were provided by collaborators in the United States, Italy and Spain. The prospective study material was composed of cDNA or gDNA derived from T cells, B-cell-depleted T cells, or PBMCs. Subjects who had been exposed to COVID-19, were actively infected with it, or had recovered from it provided the deeply sampled blood TCRbeta repertoires that made up the dataset. The repertoires were made available in a free public database intended to serve as a resource for research on the immune response to SARS-CoV-2. Samples were obtained from the ongoing ImmuneRACE study (first 160 participants) and from 1,254 subjects provided by 6 global collaborators. A de-identified subject ID, COVID-19 status, age in years and sex were almost always included in the sample metadata. Where available, HLA class I and class II types were taken from metadata supplied by the sample provider and were not determined by assay-based typing. What the authors observed across the whole study: Clinical and demographic metadata were provided uncurated, with the amount varying by source and participant.

Based on the germline V gene (reference sequence), the CDR1 and CDR2 sequences are MNHEY and SMNVEV. The cysteine opens and the phenylalanine closes a CDR3 of 14 amino acids. The sequence is cut down to CDR3 DNA, 42 bases in frame from base 1. V is trimmed back by 6 bases and J by 6 bases, and the junction contains 7 bases that no gene match accounts for. TCRbeta CDR3 regions were amplified from genomic DNA by means of the immunoSEQ Assay, a bias-controlled multiplex PCR. For the original study's pipeline: Within the assay, amplification of reference gene primers was used to estimate how many nucleated cells each sample contained. Sequence reads were collapsed and filtered to measure the absolute abundance of every unique TCRbeta CDR3 rearrangement. For each sample, productive Simpson clonality was calculated as the square root of Simpson's diversity index across productive rearrangements. TCRdb took this table from immuneACCESS and kept in-frame rearrangements with V and J called. Such tables lack part of the clones; where checked against another copy, unresolved V genes explain under half of the gap, and the rest is unexplained. V, J and clone size reflect that table, while D and trimming were determined from the DNA. The sample data list fewer than 200,000 clones, and roughly 90% of these were observed just once. The ten largest make up around 5% of the sample.

At one collaborating source in Seattle, patients were enrolled during active infection and were followed longitudinally through the course of disease. Collaborating institutions collected whole blood in K2EDTA tubes following their own protocols. For TCRbeta analysis, collaborators shipped samples as frozen whole blood, isolated PBMCs, or DNA extracted from either of those sample types. With regard to this clone: Its antigen is unknown. There are no base qualities to consult, and no much larger clone falls within one base.

The chain employs TRBV27 and TRBJ1-2, and TRBD1 aligns with 10 junction nucleotides. The sequence came from a man younger than 30 with COVID-19, enrolled during active disease. Sequencing used peripheral blood. The DNA sequence is as follows: TGTGCCAGCAGCCTGGGACAGGGGCGGGATGGCTACACCTTC. The encoded protein is CASSLGQGRDGYTF.